The 20 T cell receptor beta chains below all came from one sample that was sequenced in a study of cytotoxic CD8 clonotypes in ibrutinib-treated CLL. Sequencing was performed with immunoSEQ multiplex PCR; in TCRdb, only in-frame clones are kept and a portion is missing. The table lists around 160,000 clones, 70% to 85% of them singletons. The source material was PBMCs, sampled after 12 months of ibrutinib treatment. The receptors were sampled from a human donor with chronic lymphocytic leukemia.

Here the CDR3 reads CASSMSWGANTEAFF. The CDR3 DNA is TGTGCCAGTAGTATGTCGTGGGGGGCGAACACTGAAGCTTTCTTT. This chain connects TRBV19 to TRBJ1-1; D perhaps matches TRBD1 (6 bases). The CDR3 is 15 amino acids. Germline V gene lookup returns CDR1 LNHDA and CDR2 SQIVND (reference sequence). Trimming pared 3 bases from V and 1 base from J, leaving 12 bases between.

The gene calls are TRBV30 and TRBJ2-1, with a tentative D call TRBD2 (7 bases). The CDR3 has 15 residues. CDR1 GTSNPN and CDR2 SVGIG come from the germline V gene (reference sequence). V was cut by 0 bases and J by 1 base, with 10 bases left in between. CDR3 in amino acids: CAWSVGGGSYNEQFF. In nucleotides, the CDR3 is TGTGCCTGGAGTGTAGGGGGGGGGTCCTACAATGAGCAGTTCTTC. The full variable domain, its missing parts supplied by reference TRBV30 and TRBJ2-1, is SQTIHQWPATLVQPVGSPLSLECTVEGTSNPNLYWYRQAAGRGLQLLFYSVGIGQISSEVPQNLSASRPQDRQFILSSKKLLLSDSGFYLCAWSVGGGSYNEQFFGPGTRLTVL.

The chain carries TRBV7-3 and TRBJ1-1; D uncertain. V lost 2 bases, J lost 0 bases, and 7 bases lay in between. This CDR3 is 14 amino acids long. Germline V CDR1 and CDR2: SGHTA, FQGTGA. The CDR3 loop is CASSLEVLNTEAFF. The CDR3 DNA reads TGTGCCAGCAGCTTAGAGGTGTTGAACACTGAAGCTTTCTTT.

This rearrangement joins TRBV18 to TRBJ1-4; no reliable D call. Germline V gene data show CDR1 as KGHSH and CDR2 as LQKENI. Trimming removed 1 base at V and 4 bases at J, with 10 bases between. The CDR3 runs 15 residues. As DNA, the CDR3 is TGTGCCAGCTCACCACGGAGCAGCAATAATGAAAAACTGTTTTTT. Translating gives CASSPRSSNNEKLFF.

This clone has a handful of counts. The chain has TRBV4-1 and TRBJ1-5, with D uncertain. V was trimmed by 0 bases and J by 0 bases, leaving 12 bases between them. Germline assignment: CDR1 MGHRA and CDR2 YSYEKL. This CDR3 comprises 17 residues. This CDR3 reads CASSQDHPDYSNQPQHF. CDR3 DNA: TGCGCCAGCAGCCAAGATCACCCTGACTATAGCAATCAGCCCCAGCATTTT.

CDR3 in DNA: TGTGCCAGCAGTTCCACGGGTTCCTATGGCTACACCTTC. Protein sequence: CASSSTGSYGYTF. V usage is TRBV6-5 and J usage is TRBJ1-2; no clear D. This CDR3 has 13 amino acids. Trimming took 4 bases from V and 4 from J, leaving 10 bases between them. From germline, CDR1 is MNHEY and CDR2 SVGAGI.

The chain is built from TRBV28 and TRBJ1-6; no clear D. V shed 1 base and J shed 3 bases, with 7 bases lying between them. This CDR3 is 15 amino acids long. Germline V CDR1 and CDR2: MDHEN, SYDVKM. CDR3 DNA: TGTGCCAGCAGTTTATCTGGATACTATAATTCACCCCTCCACTTT. Amino acid sequence: CASSLSGYYNSPLHF.

This chain links TRBV5-4 with TRBJ2-5, with 11 bases identical to TRBD2. The CDR3 runs 15 residues. Per germline, CDR1 SGHNT and CDR2 YYREEE (reference sequence). Germline trimming cut 1 base from V and 4 bases from J; bases unmatched to any gene: 3. This chain's CDR3 is CASSLNLAGGETQYF. The CDR3 bases are TGTGCCAGCAGCTTGAATCTAGCGGGGGGAGAGACCCAGTACTTC.

The rearrangement joins TRBV6-5 to TRBJ2-7; D is unresolved. Germline V gives CDR1 MNHEY, CDR2 SVGAGI. The CDR3 length is 11 residues. Trimming stripped 6 bases from V and 6 bases from J, with 9 bases between. The CDR3 reads CASRLSLEQYF. As DNA, the CDR3 is TGTGCCAGCAGGTTATCACTCGAGCAGTACTTC.

This chain joins TRBV2 and TRBJ2-3, with TRBD2 as a possible D gene (5 bases). The CDR3 has 15 residues. Trimming shortened V by 1 base and J by 3 bases, and 11 bases separated the two germline ends. CDR1 is SNHLY and CDR2 is FYNNEI in the germline V gene. DNA of the CDR3: TGTGCCAGCAGTGAAGGACCATGGACTACAGATACGCAGTATTTT. This sequence encodes CASSEGPWTTDTQYF.

The chain is built from TRBV2 and TRBJ2-2; TRBD2 matches at 7 bases. This CDR3 is built from 17 residues. Germline V gives CDR1 SNHLY, CDR2 FYNNEI. V shed 9 bases and J 0 bases; nucleotides not matched to a gene: 13. Here the CDR3 DNA reads TGTGCCAGGACCAGGATGATCGGGGGGACGAACACCGGGGAGCTGTTTTTT. It codes for CARTRMIGGTNTGELFF.

The chain combines TRBV7-7 with TRBJ2-2; a possible D gene is TRBD1 (6 bases). This CDR3 spans 18 amino acids. Trimming took 3 bases from V and 7 from J, leaving 24 bases between them. Germline CDR1 and CDR2: SSHAT and FNYEAQ (reference sequence). The CDR3 nucleotides read TGTGCCAGCAGCTTCAGGCCGGGACAAATTATTAACGGCGGGGAGCTGTTTTTT. Amino acid sequence: CASSFRPGQIINGGELFF.

This sequence joins TRBV10-3 and TRBJ1-3; D is undetermined. The V end was cut by 6 bases, the J end by 0 bases, with 12 bases between. Per germline, CDR1 ENHRY and CDR2 SYGVKD. The CDR3 sequence is 15 residues long. The CDR3 is CAIRRDPNSGNTIYF. CDR3 nucleotide sequence: TGTGCCATCAGGCGGGATCCGAACTCTGGAAACACCATATATTTT.

The chain employs TRBV28 and TRBJ1-2, with 8 bases fitting TRBD1. Germline loops: CDR1 MDHEN, CDR2 SYDVKM. There are 15 residues in the CDR3. The V segment lost 3 bases and the J segment 2 bases; nucleotides outside the gene matches: 5. The CDR3 reads CASSLRDRPNYGYTF. The CDR3 DNA sequence: TGTGCCAGCAGTTTGAGGGACAGGCCGAACTATGGCTACACCTTC.

The chain has TRBV5-1 and TRBJ1-4; 9 nucleotides match TRBD1. Germline CDR1 is SGHRS and CDR2 is YFSETQ. Trimming took 4 bases from V and 5 from J; bases not matched to a gene: 3. There are 14 residues in the CDR3. DNA for the CDR3: TGCGCCAGCAGCCCCGGGACAGGGAATGAAAAACTGTTTTTT. Amino acids: CASSPGTGNEKLFF.

The CDR3 reads CASSLGETVYNEQFF. CDR3 in DNA: TGTGCCAGCAGCTTGGGGGAGACCGTCTACAATGAGCAGTTCTTC. V is TRBV11-2 and J is TRBJ2-1; D is perhaps TRBD1 or TRBD2 (5 bases each). V lost 3 bases, J lost 3 bases, and 12 bases lay in between. Germline V lookup: CDR1 SGHAT, CDR2 FQNNGV. This CDR3 spans 15 amino acids.

In its sample, this clone was seen a few times. The chain has TRBV9 and TRBJ1-2; no clear D. The length of the CDR3 is 14 residues. Trimming shortened V by 2 bases and J by 4 bases, and 12 bases separated the two germline ends. Per the germline V gene, CDR1 is SGDLS and CDR2 is YYNGEE. The CDR3 sequence: CASSVGGPAYGYTF. DNA of the CDR3: TGTGCCAGCAGCGTTGGAGGGCCCGCCTATGGCTACACCTTC.

The rearrangement joins TRBV5-6 to TRBJ2-1; D unclear. With 4 bases removed from V and 5 bases from J, the gap between germline ends came to 7 bases. Germline CDR1 SGHDT, CDR2 YYEEEE. The CDR3 is 12 residues long. CDR3 coding DNA: TGTGCCAGCAGCCCCGCCCACAATGAGCAGTTCTTC. Translated, it gives CASSPAHNEQFF.

V is TRBV6-1 and J is TRBJ2-7, with D unresolved. Between the trimmed V and J ends, which lost 4 bases and 3 bases, there was a span of 10 bases. This CDR3 has 13 amino acids. CDR1 and CDR2 (germline): MNHNS, SASEGT. CDR3 nucleotide sequence: TGTGCCAGCAGTGCCCAGGATCTCTACGAGCAGTACTTC. Translated: CASSAQDLYEQYF.

This clone turned up a few times. CDR3 nucleotides: TGTGCCAGCAGACCCCGAAGCGGGAGGGGGTACAATGAGCAGTTCTTC. This gives the protein CASRPRSGRGYNEQFF. This chain links TRBV27 with TRBJ2-1, with 10 positions matching TRBD2. J gave up 4 bases and V 6 bases, and 9 bases lay outside the gene matches. This CDR3 contains 16 residues. Germline lookup yields CDR1 MNHEY and CDR2 SMNVEV (reference sequence).